Listed here is a single T cell receptor beta chain. Its antigen remains undetermined. No qualities accompany the bases; no much larger clone lies one base away. The receptor library was made with the immunoSEQ multiplex PCR assay. A mixture of 60 forward primers for TCR Vbeta segments and 13 reverse primers for TCR Jbeta segments was used in the multiplex PCR. The CDR3 region of rearranged TCR beta genes was amplified from genomic DNA by a multiplex PCR assay. The amplified TCR beta libraries were sequenced on the Illumina HiSeq System as 87-base-pair reads. The paper's data handling went like this. A later analysis counted about 80 million unique TCR beta chains across the 650 to 800 repertoires, and around 9.9 million of these chains were shared by at least two donors. To remove PCR and sequencing errors, raw reads were error-corrected and collapsed into unique sequences using a nearest-neighbor algorithm that merged closely related sequences. Alignment of CDR3 sequences to IMGT reference sequences was used to assign V, D and J gene segments. Each retained sequence needed at least a six-nucleotide match to both a V gene segment and a J gene segment. Rearrangements were called productive when the CDR3 lacked stop codons and stayed in frame with V and J; all others were non-productive. Following IMGT convention, CDR3 was defined as the stretch from the second conserved V-encoded cysteine up to the conserved J-encoded phenylalanine. The earlier analysis of fewer than 750 of the donors excluded sequences that lacked an unambiguous match to a single V gene segment. An earlier analysis of several hundred of the donors called V segments functional above 56.7% productive rearrangements and segregating when the between-donor standard deviation exceeded 5%. A statistical classification framework was built for diagnosing cytomegalovirus status from the catalog of TCR beta chain sequences. In a later analysis, V and J genes were assigned by comparing TCR nucleotide sequences against IMGT/GENE-DB human TR gene sequences. In a later analysis, CDR3 sequences and most-parsimonious VDJ recombination scenarios were assigned using the TCRdist pipeline. In a later analysis, every TCR beta chain was defined by the combination of its CDR3 amino acid sequence and its V-gene family, and reads without a unique V-gene family were dropped. As a way to deal with suspected cross-contamination and a sequencing artifact, a later analysis dropped over 550 nucleotide sequences that were highly shared and had low generation probability. In a later analysis, a clonal expansion index for each public chain was calculated from normalized within-repertoire ranks of inferred template counts. In a later analysis, generation probabilities were computed using a VDJ recombination model fitted to out-of-frame rearrangements, and the results were checked against IGoR. A later analysis scored TCR-TCR, TCR-HLA and TCR-CMV co-occurrence with hypergeometric tests, applying a repertoire-size bias correction to TCR pairs. To estimate false discovery rates, a later analysis permuted the HLA or CMV assignments 20 times. In a later analysis, co-occurring TCRs were grouped using DBSCAN, with TCRdist sequence similarity added in when clustering inside HLA-allele-positive subsets. For co-occurrence clustering, repertoires with fewer than 30,000 or more than 120,000 public chains were excluded, along with five or six repertoires with anomalous nucleotide sharing. TCRdb took this table from immuneACCESS and kept in-frame rearrangements with V and J called. Such tables lack part of the clones; where checked against another copy, unresolved V genes explain under half of the gap, and the rest is unexplained. V, J and clone size derive from that table, while D and trimming were established from the DNA sequence. The sample table holds some 120,000 clones, of which roughly four fifths were seen once. About 1.8% of the sample is held by the ten biggest clonotypes.

The cohort comprised 666 healthy bone marrow donors. At the time of sampling, all cohort members were nominally healthy, though unrecorded immune exposures were likely present. The donor tested CMV seronegative, placing the donor among the 350 or so seronegative members of the cohort. A peripheral blood sample was collected from each donor, and TCR beta sequencing was performed on peripheral blood mononuclear cells. The Qiagen DNeasy Blood Extraction Kit was used to extract genomic DNA from the blood cell samples. The CDR3 runs 14 residues from the cysteine to the phenylalanine. Only the CDR3 DNA stays, 42 bases, in frame from base 1. The germline ends are 12 bases apart after V is trimmed by 7 bases and J by 4 bases. CDR1 and CDR2, looked up from the germline V gene (reference sequence), are SGHNT and YYREEE. This record belongs to a study of cytomegalovirus exposure and HLA in healthy donors (dated by TCRdb to about 2017). Notes on the research overall: In an earlier analysis of under 600 of the donors, 276 Gb of sequence data and some 120 million unique TCR beta sequences from 150 million to 200 million T cells were reported. A later analysis re-examined previously published TCR beta repertoires from just over 650 donors and added high-resolution HLA genotyping to investigate patterns of TCR occurrence. The T cell repertoires of around 730 subjects were profiled by immunosequencing and related to cytomegalovirus serostatus. Five DR-DQ haplotypes were handled as single units for association and clustering, since linkage in the cohort was strong. Every repertoire in the discovery cohort had been generated on one and the same sequencing platform. Along with the approximately 650-subject first cohort, a separate validation cohort of around 110 different subjects was used. Across 300 to 400 genotyped donors of the cohort, an average of about 220,000 unique TCR beta nucleotide sequences per donor were sequenced, and roughly 20% of those sequences were non-productive. The number of typed donors differed by locus: about 620-640 for A, B, C, DRB1 and DQB1; roughly 510 for DQA1; approximately 600 for DPA1; and 400 to 480 for DPB1. A later genetic analysis used genome-wide SNP genotypes for about 60% of the 666 donors, treating that subset as a discovery cohort. HLA typing covered class I and class II loci at four-digit resolution. Rather than drawing on any new phenotypic data, the later analysis identified candidate immune exposures from TCR beta sequences and the way those sequences occurred across donors. Of the 398 genotyped donors, 65% to 90% fell in the genetic ancestry cluster associated with self-reported Caucasian donors. To decide whether each TCR beta V gene segment behaved as functional or pseudogenic, an earlier analysis of several hundred of the donors relied on high-throughput TCR beta sequencing. The aim of the study was to test whether cataloging public T cell receptors could identify signatures of past pathogen exposure. An early release covering roughly 600 HLA-typed donors comprised 300 to 350 gigabases of sequencing data and tens of millions of unique TCR sequences. Donor age, sex, ethnicity and CMV serostatus were compiled together with the repertoire data. High-throughput TCR immunosequencing, statistical association of individual TCRs with disease status, and machine learning were combined to predict cytomegalovirus infection status.

The study at large found these results: According to a later analysis, most CMV-associated TCR beta chains appeared to be HLA-restricted, and the HLA associations seemed to be driven largely by CMV exposure. In both the original and validation cohorts, the classifier was reported to diagnose cytomegalovirus status with high specificity and sensitivity. An association between a missense DCLRE1C variant and V-gene and J-gene trimming of TCR beta chains was found in a later genetic analysis and replicated in an independent cohort. Only TCR beta chains were sequenced in this cohort, and the absence of alpha or paired-chain data limited detectable features. In a later analysis, HLA-associated TCR beta chains showed more clonal expansion and lower generation probabilities than non-associated chains that were equally common. Roughly uniform sequencing depth across donors was assumed in presence/absence analyses, although this assumption may not hold. Because the 87-base-pair reads could not distinguish some IMGT-functional V segments, including TRBV6-2 and TRBV6-3, those segments were excluded. The authors suggested that the approach could potentially be extended to other disease states and immunological phenotypes. In a later analysis, several top co-occurrence clusters were reported to appear linked to parvovirus B19, influenza, CMV and Epstein-Barr virus. The study gave a list of about 150 TCR beta chains associated with cytomegalovirus. A further reported finding was that TCR beta sequences accurately predicted the HLA-A and HLA-B alleles for most subjects in the first cohort. The sequencing pipeline was judged likely to have produced a cluster of highly shared sequence variants as a technical artifact. Broadly in line with IMGT annotations, most TCR beta V segments showed up in productive rearrangements about 90% or about 30% of the time in an earlier analysis of around 600 of the donors. In a later genetic analysis, fewer N-insertions in productive TCRs were reported among donors in an Asian-associated ancestry cluster than the approximately 670-donor mean. Linkage disequilibrium might explain the correlated functional status among segregating V segments, but an unknown experimental factor could not be ruled out. For the cohort, immune exposure information was limited to CMV serostatus. In vitro tests confirmed that three of the cytomegalovirus-associated TCR beta chains recognize cytomegalovirus antigens. In a later analysis, 16,951 TCR beta sequences were associated with specific HLA alleles at a false discovery rate of 0.05. Strong co-occurrence of HLA alleles, especially DR and DQ, made assigning TCR associations to individual alleles difficult. While some public TCRs were present in many individuals, most TCR sequences turned up only very rarely across donors. Because HLA typing was missing for some donors at each locus, association tests included only the typed subset. Seventeen rarely observed V segments, including chromosome 9 orphons, were excluded from the earlier analysis of about 610 of the donors because counts were too low. A later analysis found that TCR association rates varied across HLA loci, with DRB1 alleles showing the most associated TCRs and HLA-C alleles the fewest.

Recombination linked TRBV5-4 to TRBJ1-6, with TRBD1 tentatively as D gene (6 bases match). The sequence derives from a man aged 40-50 years in good health and CMV-seronegative. The sample consisted of PBMCs. This receptor carries the CDR3 CASHRDPYNSPLHF. The bases read TGTGCCAGCCACAGGGACCCATATAATTCACCCCTCCACTTT.